Presented here are 30 T cell receptor beta chains from one specimen sequenced in a study of early T cells in non-severe SARS-CoV-2 infection. TCRdb ran MiXCR on the 5' RACE reads and lists one entry per CDR3 protein. Of 55,000 to 70,000 distinct CDR3 sequences in the sample, 10% were seen once. The sample consisted of whole blood. The receptors stem from an adult who was a healthcare worker with PCR-confirmed SARS-CoV-2 infection or an uninfected control (not recorded which).

This clonotype was observed a handful of times. The CDR3, as DNA: TGCGCCAGCAGCCAAGTTTTCGGAGCTTACAATGAGCAGTTCTTC. This codes for CASSQVFGAYNEQFF. The rearrangement joins TRBV4-3 to TRBJ2-1; D call uncertain. Germline CDR1 is LGHNA and CDR2 is YSLEER. With 1 base removed from V and 4 bases from J, the gap between germline ends came to 11 bases. This CDR3 contains 15 residues.

Points on this clonotype: A read error may explain this, as a much larger clone is one base away. The chain combines TRBV7-2 with TRBJ1-3, with 7 nucleotides matching TRBD1. J lost 2 bases, V lost 2 bases, and 9 bases had no gene match. CDR1 and CDR2 (germline): SGHTA, FQGNSA. This CDR3 has 17 amino acids. The CDR3, as DNA: TGTGCCAGCAGCTTAAGGCCCTCAGGGGGGACTGGAAACACCATATATTTT. Encoded protein: CASSLRPSGGTGNTIYF.

The chain carries TRBV20-1 and TRBJ2-4; 8 nucleotides match TRBD2. V shed 6 bases and J 3 bases; nucleotides not matched to a gene: 13. The germline V gene has CDR1 DFQATT and CDR2 SNEGSKA (reference sequence). The CDR3 is 16 residues long. CDR3 nucleotides: TGCAGTGCCTTCCACCCCCTAGCGGGCCGCAAAAACATTCAGTACTTC. Amino acids: CSAFHPLAGRKNIQYF.

This clonotype was seen more than once but under ten times. This sequence joins TRBV6-6 and TRBJ2-1, with D unclear. Germline V gene sequence: CDR1 MNHNY, CDR2 SVGAGI (reference sequence). With 0 bases removed from V and 7 bases from J, the gap between germline ends came to 7 bases. This CDR3 contains 13 residues. In DNA, the CDR3 is TGTGCCAGCAGTTACTCGAGGCGTAATGAGCAGTTCTTC. It specifies CASSYSRRNEQFF.

Many counts were recorded for this clonotype. The gene calls are TRBV12-2 and TRBJ1-6. TRBV12-2 is listed as a pseudogene. This CDR3 comprises 15 residues. The DNA for the CDR3 is TGTGCAAGTCGCTTGGAGGGGCCGCAGAATTCACCCCTCCACTTT. This sequence encodes CASRLEGPQNSPLHF.

This clonotype was recorded at least ten times. This rearrangement joins TRBV7-2 to TRBJ2-1, with 9 bases matching TRBD1. The ends lost 5 bases at V and 6 bases at J; junction bases unmatched: 11. This CDR3 comprises 16 residues. Germline-derived CDR1 and CDR2 are SGHTA and FQGNSA. The chain's CDR3 is CASSGGTGFGGNEQFF. CDR3 nucleotide sequence: TGTGCCAGCAGCGGCGGGACAGGGTTCGGGGGCAATGAGCAGTTCTTC.

This clonotype occurred a few times. V and J are TRBV30 and TRBJ2-2; D may be TRBD1 (5 bases). Germline CDR1 GTSNPN, CDR2 SVGIG (reference sequence). Trimming shortened V by 4 bases and J by 5 bases, and 14 bases separated the two germline ends. The CDR3 runs 14 residues. CDR3 DNA: TGTGCCTGGAATCAGGGTCGATTTACCGGGGAGCTGTTTTTT. This translates into CAWNQGRFTGELFF.

This clonotype was picked up many times. The J gene is TRBJ2-7, the V gene TRBV6-2 or TRBV6-3; 11 bases match TRBD2. J was trimmed by 5 bases and V by 7 bases; bases with no gene match: 10. Per the germline V gene, CDR1 is MNHEY and CDR2 is SVGEGT. This CDR3 region has 15 residues. The CDR3 DNA is TGTGCCAGCACCTCTAGCGGGAGGTCCCTCAACGAGCAGTACTTC. It translates to CASTSSGRSLNEQYF.

The CDR3 loop reads CSARARTGAHEQYF. Written as DNA, the CDR3 is TGCAGTGCTAGAGCCCGGACAGGGGCCCACGAGCAGTACTTC. The chain recombines TRBV20-1 with TRBJ2-7; TRBD1 matches 9 bases. Germline trimming cut 1 base from V and 5 bases from J; bases unmatched to any gene: 6. The CDR3 has 14 residues. Germline CDR1 reads DFQATT; CDR2 reads SNEGSKA (reference sequence).

This chain links TRBV20-1 with TRBJ2-5; 8 nucleotides agree with TRBD2. The germline V gene has CDR1 DFQATT and CDR2 SNEGSKA (reference sequence). This CDR3 has 17 residues. V lost 0 bases and J lost 7; bases outside the gene matches: 16. The CDR3 DNA follows: TGCAGTGCTAGAGATCAGCGCCTAGCGGGCTTTGGGGTGACCCAGTACTTC. This encodes CSARDQRLAGFGVTQYF.

This clonotype was detected ten times or more. The chain couples TRBV29-1 to TRBJ2-2, with TRBD1 identical over 9 bases. Germline trimming cut 7 bases from V and 2 bases from J; bases unmatched to any gene: 2. Germline V lookup: CDR1 SQVTM, CDR2 ANQGSEA. The CDR3 runs to 13 residues. CDR3 DNA: TGCAGCGCGGGACAGGGAAACACCGGGGAGCTGTTTTTT. This sequence encodes CSAGQGNTGELFF.

This clonotype was seen more than once but under ten times. This chain connects TRBV4-3 to TRBJ2-1; D is ambiguous. This CDR3 has 14 residues. From germline, CDR1 is LGHNA and CDR2 YSLEER. Trimming pared 0 bases from V and 5 bases from J, leaving 8 bases between. The CDR3 here is CASSQEYTHNEQFF. The CDR3 DNA is TGCGCCAGCAGCCAAGAGTATACTCACAATGAGCAGTTCTTC.

The rearrangement links TRBV6-6 to TRBJ1-4, with D unclear. From germline, CDR1 is MNHNY and CDR2 SVGAGI (reference sequence). V dropped 3 bases and J dropped 8 bases, with 13 bases sitting between them. This CDR3 is built from 14 residues. The CDR3, as DNA: TGTGCCAGCAGTTATGGGGTCGGAAACGAAAAACTGTTTTTT. Protein product: CASSYGVGNEKLFF.

This clonotype was recorded many times. V and J are TRBV11-2 and TRBJ2-5; 8 bases fit TRBD1. Germline values: CDR1 SGHAT, CDR2 FQNNGV. CDR3 size: 13 residues. V dropped 6 bases and J dropped 7; count of bases not matched to a gene: 7. CDR3 DNA sequence: TGTGCCAGCAGTCCGACAGGGGAGAGGACCCAGTACTTC. It is translated as CASSPTGERTQYF.

The sample holds a few counts of this clonotype. The genes are TRBV20-1 and TRBJ2-3, with D hard to call. Germline V CDR1 and CDR2: DFQATT, SNEGSKA (reference sequence). Trimming left V 4 bases short and J 4 bases short, with 9 bases between. The CDR3 runs to 12 residues. The CDR3 is CSATPGPDTQYF. The CDR3 region has the DNA TGCAGTGCTACGCCGGGCCCAGATACGCAGTATTTT.

The sample holds many counts of this clonotype. This chain joins TRBV7-2 and TRBJ2-3, with a weak D call TRBD1 (5 bases). V was pared by 3 bases and J by 10 bases, with 20 bases between. The CDR3 spans 15 residues. Germline assignment: CDR1 SGHTA and CDR2 FQGNSA. The CDR3 protein is CASSLGRATSSAQYF. CDR3 in DNA: TGTGCCAGCAGCTTGGGCAGGGCGACCTCGTCGGCGCAGTATTTT.

There are a few counts of this clonotype. One end of the junction varies from germline; a read error may be responsible. The chain links TRBV6-1 to TRBJ2-5; no clear D. Germline CDR1 MNHNS, CDR2 SASEGT. CDR3 length: 12 residues. In nucleotides, the CDR3 is TGTGCCAGCATCCGCCTTTGGGGAAAAGCCCCCTTC. Translating gives CASIRLWGKAPF.

This clonotype was detected many times. The V call is TRBV6-5, the J call TRBJ2-5; 7 positions agree with TRBD1. Germline assignment: CDR1 MNHEY and CDR2 SVGAGI. There are 16 residues in the CDR3. Trimming removed 2 bases from V and 2 bases from J; junction bases left unmatched: 8. The CDR3 DNA reads as TGTGCCAGCAGTTACGGGGACAGCCTTAAACAAGAGACCCAGTACTTC. Translated, it gives CASSYGDSLKQETQYF.

This clonotype was counted ten times or more. The V gene is TRBV7-9, the J gene TRBJ2-1, with 7 bases matching TRBD2. V lost 4 bases to trimming and J lost 2 bases; unmatched junction nucleotides: 20. The CDR3 runs 20 residues. Germline V gives CDR1 SEHNR, CDR2 FQNEAQ (reference sequence). CDR3 nucleotides: TGTGCCAGCAGCTCCGATCTTGGTGGTTTGCCGGGAGGCCCCTACAATGAGCAGTTCTTC. This codes for CASSSDLGGLPGGPYNEQFF.

This clonotype was seen ten or more times. The chain uses TRBV12-3 or TRBV12-4 and TRBJ2-1, with D tentatively TRBD1 (6 bases). Trimming took 6 bases from V and 5 from J, leaving 14 bases between them. This CDR3 has 14 amino acids. The CDR3 DNA follows: TGTGCCAGCAGGAGCTTGGGGGCGAACAATGAGCAGTTCTTC. Residues: CASRSLGANNEQFF.

This clonotype was seen at least ten times. The rearrangement uses TRBV19 and TRBJ2-1; 7 bases are shared with TRBD2. Trimming took 1 base from V and 0 from J; bases not matched to a gene: 9. The CDR3 consists of 18 residues. Germline V gene sequence: CDR1 LNHDA, CDR2 SQIVND (reference sequence). The CDR3 spells CASSIGTSGANSYNEQFF. The CDR3 coding sequence is TGTGCCAGTAGTATAGGTACCAGCGGGGCTAACTCCTACAATGAGCAGTTCTTC. Together with reference TRBV19 and TRBJ2-1, the CDR3 gives the full variable domain: DGGITQSPKYLFRKEGQNVTLSCEQNLNHDAMYWYRQDPGQGLRLIYYSQIVNDFQKGDIAEGYSVSREKKESFPLTVTSAQKNPTAFYLCASSIGTSGANSYNEQFFGPGTRLTVL.

This clonotype has at least ten counts. This chain joins TRBV19 and TRBJ2-1; D may match TRBD1 or TRBD2 (5 bases each). The CDR3 extends over 15 amino acids. Germline CDR1 and CDR2: LNHDA and SQIVND (reference sequence). The ends were cut back, 3 bases at V and 3 bases at J, with 12 bases in the middle. The CDR3 loop reads CASSIGGSYYNEQFF. The DNA of the CDR3 is TGTGCCAGTAGTATTGGGGGTAGCTACTACAATGAGCAGTTCTTC.

This clonotype was found many times. The rearrangement joins TRBV18 to TRBJ2-5; D remains ambiguous. The CDR3 sequence is 15 residues long. Trimming shortened V by 2 bases and J by 2 bases, and 12 bases separated the two germline ends. In germline, CDR1 is KGHSH, CDR2 LQKENI. The CDR3 sequence is CASSPYVGLQETQYF. The DNA of the CDR3 is TGTGCCAGCTCACCATACGTAGGCCTTCAAGAGACCCAGTACTTC.

In its sample, this clonotype was seen a few times. V is TRBV10-3 and J is TRBJ2-2, with TRBD1 matching 7 bases. V was clipped by 5 bases and J by 4 bases; unmatched bases: 10. CDR1 and CDR2 from the germline V gene are ENHRY and SYGVKD. This CDR3 comprises 16 residues. The CDR3 spells CAISSGTAPSTGELFF. The DNA of the CDR3 is TGTGCCATCAGTTCAGGGACAGCTCCGTCCACCGGGGAGCTGTTTTTT.

This clonotype was seen many times. The chain joins TRBV11-3 to TRBJ2-1; D perhaps matches TRBD1 (6 bases). The V end was cut by 7 bases, the J end by 0 bases, with 19 bases between. The CDR3 sequence is 17 residues long. The germline V gene has CDR1 SGHNT and CDR2 YENEEA. Here the CDR3 reads CASTPSRQESSYNEQFF. As DNA, the CDR3 is TGTGCCAGCACCCCCAGCAGACAGGAGAGCTCCTACAATGAGCAGTTCTTC.

The chain uses TRBV29-1 and TRBJ1-1; D gene ambiguous. CDR1 and CDR2 (germline): SQVTM, ANQGSEA. V dropped 6 bases and J dropped 4 bases, with 9 bases sitting between them. This CDR3 is 11 amino acids long. The CDR3 DNA is TGCAGCGTCGTGACGAGCACTGAAGCTTTCTTT. Protein product: CSVVTSTEAFF. Full variable domain (missing parts from reference TRBV29-1 and TRBJ1-1): SAVISQKPSRDICQRGTSLTIQCQVDSQVTMMFWYRQQPGQSLTLIATANQGSEATYESGFVIDKFPISRPNLTFSTLTVSNMSPEDSSIYLCSVVTSTEAFFGQGTRLTVV.

The CDR3 protein is CASSLGGTGGYQPQHF. In DNA, the CDR3 is TGTGCCAGCAGCTTAGGAGGGACAGGGGGATACCAGCCCCAGCATTTT. This chain links TRBV7-2 with TRBJ1-5; 11 bases match TRBD1. Trimming removed 1 base from V and 7 bases from J; junction bases left unmatched: 6. The CDR3 has 16 amino acids. From germline, CDR1 is SGHTA and CDR2 FQGNSA.

V gene TRBV6-6 combines with J gene TRBJ1-6, with D perhaps TRBD1 (5 bases). The V gene lost 6 bases and the J gene lost 5 bases, with 11 bases spanning the gap. Germline V lookup: CDR1 MNHNY, CDR2 SVGAGI (reference sequence). The CDR3 consists of 14 residues. The CDR3 DNA sequence: TGTGCCAGCAGCTTTGAGGGGAATAATTCACCCCTCCACTTT. Protein product: CASSFEGNNSPLHF.

This clonotype was recorded at least ten times. The chain combines TRBV7-9 with TRBJ1-2; possible D gene TRBD1, 5 bases. V was pared by 2 bases and J by 5 bases, with 12 bases between. The CDR3 is made up of 14 amino acids. Germline V gene sequence: CDR1 SEHNR, CDR2 FQNEAQ (reference sequence). The CDR3 region is CASSLMAGLYGYTF. The DNA for the CDR3 is TGTGCCAGCAGCTTAATGGCGGGACTGTATGGCTACACCTTC.

This clonotype has only a few counts. This sequence joins TRBV6-6 and TRBJ2-1; TRBD1 matches 8 bases. The CDR3 is 16 residues long. Germline values: CDR1 MNHNY, CDR2 SVGAGI (reference sequence). J gave up 6 bases and V 0 bases, and 7 bases lay outside the gene matches. The CDR3 sequence: CASSYSIGQGTNEQFF. CDR3 DNA sequence: TGTGCCAGCAGTTACTCGATTGGACAGGGCACCAATGAGCAGTTCTTC.